Reported below is one T cell receptor (beta chain). Only in-frame clones appear in the TCRdb table, and some are missing; sequencing was by immunoSEQ multiplex PCR. Of approximately 840,000 clones detected, just over 95% appear once; the ten largest clones hold less than 0.25%. Terminally differentiated effector memory CD45RA+ cells were excluded by CCR7 positive selection of CD45RO-negative cells. The sample originates from a study of shared clonotypes between healthy human individuals. Germline assignment: CDR1 GTSNPN and CDR2 SVGIG (reference sequence). Deletions cut 1 base from V and 4 bases from J, with 17 bases between. The CDR3 spans 16 residues.

The V call is TRBV30, the J call TRBJ2-1, with no clear D. This TCR came from a man aged 25-45 years in good health. Sequenced sample: naive CD8+ T cells sorted from blood. The CDR3 reads CAWSEGGGYPYNEQFF. The CDR3 DNA reads as TGTGCCTGGAGTGAGGGCGGCGGCTACCCGTACAATGAGCAGTTCTTC.